This passage covers 3 T cell receptor beta chains from one sample sequenced in a study of blood T cell repertoires in COVID-19. Repertoires were generated with immunoSEQ multiplex PCR, while TCRdb's copy carries only in-frame clones and drops some. This sample has about 380,000 clones; more than 75% occur once, and the top ten carry 1.2%. Sequences were obtained from PBMCs or T cells enriched from blood (not recorded which). The receptors come from a woman younger than 30 who had recovered from COVID-19.

The chain combines TRBV3-1 (or the pseudogene TRBV3-2) with TRBJ2-3; 8 bases map to TRBD1. Germline lookup yields CDR1 LGHDT and CDR2 YNNKEL (reference sequence). This CDR3 region has 15 residues. After removal of 2 bases from V and 3 bases from J, the junction contained 4 bases not matched to a gene. CDR3 sequence reads: CASSQRDRQTDTQYF. CDR3 nucleotides: TGTGCCAGCAGCCAACGGGACAGGCAGACAGATACGCAGTATTTT.

V gene TRBV4-1 combines with J gene TRBJ1-6, with D possibly TRBD1 on 6 matching bases. There are 14 residues in the CDR3. The V gene's germline CDR1 is MGHRA and CDR2 YSYEKL. V lost 0 bases and J 14 bases, leaving 14 bases between the germline ends. The CDR3 spells CASSQEIRGPALHF. For the CDR3, the DNA is TGCGCCAGCAGCCAAGAGATCAGGGGCCCGGCCCTCCACTTT.

The gene calls are TRBV27 and TRBJ2-7, with D hard to call. CDR3 length equals 12 residues. From germline, CDR1 is MNHEY and CDR2 SMNVEV (reference sequence). Trimming pared 5 bases from V and 8 bases from J, leaving 13 bases between. The CDR3: CASSPPQIKQYF. CDR3 coding DNA: TGTGCCAGCAGTCCCCCACAGATCAAGCAGTACTTC.